What follows describes a single T cell receptor (beta chain). No antigen is known for it. This sample was taken from a study of T cell responses to AZD1222 COVID-19 vaccine. Study-level information: Analyses pooled second doses at about 4 or about 12 weeks.

The table came from immunoSEQ multiplex PCR; TCRdb's copy has only in-frame clones and leaves some out. Altogether approximately 170,000 clones are present, more than 80% being singletons, with the ten largest covering 3.9%. General study results and limits: Only a handful of AZD1222 recipients, six or seven in all, had baseline seropositivity. Spike-specific TCR breadth and depth were elevated following two AZD1222 doses.

The CDR3 extends over 16 amino acids. Germline V lookup: CDR1 SEHNR, CDR2 FQNEAQ (reference sequence). The V end was cut by 3 bases, the J end by 8 bases, with 22 bases between. V is TRBV7-9 and J is TRBJ1-2; TRBD1 is a possible D gene (6 bases). The source is an adult in good health. Sample: peripheral blood, taken on day 0 of AZD1222 vaccination. The CDR3 region has the DNA TGTGCCAGCAGCTTTGGGGGGGCTGTTAAGGAGGAAGGCTACACCTTC. It yields the protein CASSFGGAVKEEGYTF.